The entry that follows covers one TCR beta chain sequence. Its cognate antigen is unknown. Some clones are missing from TCRdb's copy, which holds only in-frame ones; the method was immunoSEQ multiplex PCR. Seen here are approximately 80,000 clones, nearly 90% observed once, and the top ten hold roughly 5%. The entry originates in a study of T cell responses to AZD1222 COVID-19 vaccine. General study findings and limits: Unmutated variant regions are reportedly the target of nearly half of TCRs that are spike-specific. Baseline testing showed seropositivity in only six or seven AZD1222 recipients. Repertoires in all cases were sampled only once the peak T cell response had passed.

With 2 bases removed from V and 6 bases from J, the gap between germline ends came to 10 bases. From germline, CDR1 is KGHSH and CDR2 LQKENI. The CDR3 covers 13 residues. The genes are TRBV18 and TRBJ1-1, with D hard to call. The starting material was peripheral blood, obtained on day 0 of MenACWY control vaccination. The source of this sequence is an adult in good health. The CDR3 reads CASSPFRGSEAFF. In DNA, the CDR3 is TGTGCCAGCTCACCATTTAGAGGGTCTGAAGCTTTCTTT.